This passage covers 18 T cell receptor beta chains from one sample sequenced in a study of blood T cell repertoires in COVID-19. Data came from immunoSEQ multiplex PCR; TCRdb stores just in-frame clones and leaves some out. This sample has some 490,000 clones, with about 85% found just once. Sequencing was done on a sample of PBMCs or T cells enriched from blood (not recorded which). The receptors come from a woman in her sixties who had recovered from COVID-19.

This chain joins TRBV29-1 and TRBJ2-5, with a possible D match to TRBD1 (6 bases). The germline V and J ends were trimmed by 7 bases and 2 bases, with 11 bases remaining between them. The germline CDR1 and CDR2 sequences are SQVTM and ANQGSEA. CDR3 length equals 12 residues. The DNA of the CDR3 is TGCAGCGGATTGACAGGTCAAGAGACCCAGTACTTC. This encodes CSGLTGQETQYF.

This clone appeared a single time. This chain connects TRBV5-1 to TRBJ1-1, with D hard to call. V shed 5 bases and J shed 1 base, with 12 bases lying between them. The germline CDR1 and CDR2 sequences are SGHRS and YFSETQ. The CDR3 consists of 14 residues. The CDR3 DNA sequence: TGCGCCAGCAGTTATACGGGAGGGAACACTGAAGCTTTCTTT. It yields the protein CASSYTGGNTEAFF.

This sequence joins TRBV7-2 and TRBJ2-5; tentatively, D is TRBD1 (6 bases). V was shortened by 5 bases and J by 5 bases, with 15 bases between the two germline ends. CDR1 is SGHTA and CDR2 is FQGNSA in the germline V gene. This CDR3 spans 14 amino acids. Written as DNA, the CDR3 is TGTGCCAGCAGCCCTCGGACAGCGGTGGAGACCCAGTACTTC. Residues: CASSPRTAVETQYF.

This clone has a single count. CDR3 in amino acids: CASSYGGTEAFF. The CDR3 DNA follows: TGTGCCAGCAGCTACGGGGGCACTGAAGCTTTCTTT. V is TRBV11-2 and J is TRBJ1-1; D is possibly TRBD1 (5 bases). V was clipped by 4 bases and J by 4 bases, with 7 bases between them. This CDR3 is built from 12 residues. In germline, CDR1 is SGHAT, CDR2 FQNNGV.

This clone was observed many times. The chain uses TRBV18 and TRBJ2-3; D uncertain. This CDR3 contains 13 residues. The V gene's germline CDR1 is KGHSH and CDR2 LQKENI. V dropped 3 bases and J dropped 7 bases, with 11 bases sitting between them. The CDR3 protein is CASSPTAENTQYF. As DNA, the CDR3 is TGTGCCAGCTCACCCACAGCCGAAAATACGCAGTATTTT.

V gene TRBV2 combines with J gene TRBJ2-5, with a tentative D call TRBD1 (7 bases). The V gene's germline CDR1 is SNHLY and CDR2 FYNNEI. V was pared by 6 bases and J by 4 bases, with 12 bases between. The CDR3 sequence is 13 residues long. The CDR3 DNA reads as TGTGCCAGCAGGAGCCAGGGGGGAGAGACCCAGTACTTC. Encoded protein: CASRSQGGETQYF.

The chain employs TRBV28 and TRBJ1-1; no clear D gene. This CDR3 has 15 amino acids. The ends were cut back, 5 bases at V and 3 bases at J, with 16 bases in the middle. Germline assignment: CDR1 MDHEN and CDR2 SYDVKM. The DNA of the CDR3 is TGTGCCAGCAGTCTCCCCGGGAGGGCAGACACTGAAGCTTTCTTT. It is translated as CASSLPGRADTEAFF.

The V gene is TRBV11-2, the J gene TRBJ2-1, with 9 positions matching TRBD2. Trimming at V came to 5 bases and at J to 5 bases, leaving 10 bases not matched to a gene. CDR1 SGHAT and CDR2 FQNNGV come from the germline V gene. CDR3 length equals 16 residues. The CDR3 nucleotides read TGTGCCAGCAGCGGTCCTGGGACTAGCTGGGACAATGAGCAGTTCTTC. Its translation: CASSGPGTSWDNEQFF.

The J gene is TRBJ2-1, the V gene TRBV2, with a weak D call TRBD1 (6 bases). V was pared by 7 bases and J by 4 bases, with 17 bases between. The CDR3 totals 15 residues. The germline gives CDR1 SNHLY, CDR2 FYNNEI. The CDR3 DNA follows: TGTGCCAGCAAAAAGGAGACAGGAGATTACAATGAGCAGTTCTTC. Residues: CASKKETGDYNEQFF.

The chain uses TRBV9 and TRBJ1-2, with D hard to call. CDR3 size: 14 residues. Trimming took 0 bases from V and 3 from J, leaving 9 bases between them. Germline CDR1 is SGDLS and CDR2 is YYNGEE. In DNA form, the CDR3 reads TGTGCCAGCAGCGTAGTTTCGGGGTACTATGGCTACACCTTC. It is translated as CASSVVSGYYGYTF.

The rearrangement joins TRBV3-1 (or the pseudogene TRBV3-2) to TRBJ2-1; 14 nucleotides match TRBD2. V was pared by 4 bases and J by 7 bases, with 12 bases of the junction left unmatched. The CDR3 covers 18 residues. The V gene's germline CDR1 is LGHDT and CDR2 YNNKEL (reference sequence). CDR3: CASSPPGLAGAPVNEQFF. The CDR3 DNA sequence: TGTGCCAGCAGCCCTCCGGGACTAGCGGGGGCCCCTGTGAATGAGCAGTTCTTC.

The chain is built from TRBV13 and TRBJ1-1; TRBD1 is a possible D gene (5 bases). The CDR3 is 15 amino acids. CDR1 PRHDT and CDR2 FYEKMQ come from the germline V gene (reference sequence). V was pared by 2 bases and J by 1 base, with 11 bases between. The CDR3: CASSLRDSWNTEAFF. CDR3 DNA sequence: TGTGCCAGCAGCTTACGAGACAGTTGGAACACTGAAGCTTTCTTT.

The CDR3: CATQSGQGVLETQYF. DNA for the CDR3: TGTGCCACCCAGTCGGGACAGGGTGTTTTGGAGACCCAGTACTTC. The chain combines TRBV24-1 with TRBJ2-5, with TRBD1 matching over 9 bases. The length of the CDR3 is 15 residues. V lost 9 bases and J lost 5; bases outside the gene matches: 12. From germline, CDR1 is KGHDR and CDR2 SFDVKD.

The CDR3 sequence is CASDPGQGDSPLHF. The CDR3 DNA follows: TGTGCCAGCGACCCAGGACAGGGAGATTCACCCCTCCACTTT. The chain couples TRBV11-2 to TRBJ1-6; TRBD1 matches at 8 bases. The CDR3 sequence is 14 residues long. In germline, CDR1 is SGHAT, CDR2 FQNNGV. Trimming removed 8 bases from V and 8 bases from J; junction bases left unmatched: 8.

The rearrangement joins TRBV2 to TRBJ1-3, with 11 bases fitting TRBD1. After removal of 3 bases from V and 5 bases from J, the junction contained 9 bases not matched to a gene. The CDR3 has 17 residues. Germline assignment: CDR1 SNHLY and CDR2 FYNNEI. DNA of the CDR3: TGTGCCAGCAGTGAGATCGGGACAGGGGGACCTAGAAACACCATATATTTT. It encodes CASSEIGTGGPRNTIYF. The full variable domain, with the rest looked up from reference TRBV2 and TRBJ1-3, is EPEVTQTPSHQVTQMGQEVILRCVPISNHLYFYWYRQILGQKVEFLVSFYNNEISEKSEIFDDQFSVERPDGSNFTLKIRSTKLEDSAMYFCASSEIGTGGPRNTIYFGEGSWLTVV.

The rearrangement joins TRBV29-1 to TRBJ1-1, with 10 bases identical to TRBD1. The CDR3 is 13 residues long. Trimming took 7 bases from V and 5 from J; bases not matched to a gene: 7. Germline lookup yields CDR1 SQVTM and CDR2 ANQGSEA. The CDR3 loop reads CSAPRTGGTEAFF. The CDR3, as DNA: TGCAGCGCCCCTCGGACAGGGGGGACTGAAGCTTTCTTT.

V gene TRBV6-5 combines with J gene TRBJ1-3; possibly TRBD1 for D (6 bases). Germline CDR1 MNHEY, CDR2 SVGAGI. V lost 0 bases and J 4 bases, leaving 13 bases between the germline ends. The CDR3 has 16 amino acids. The CDR3 spells CASSYSSRGMGNTIYF. The CDR3 nucleotides are TGTGCCAGCAGTTACTCGAGTAGGGGGATGGGAAACACCATATATTTT.

The J gene is TRBJ2-2, the V gene TRBV7-6; 9 bases match TRBD1. The CDR3 spans 21 residues. J gave up 1 base and V 1 base, and 16 bases lay outside the gene matches. From germline, CDR1 is SGHVS and CDR2 FNYEAQ. CDR3 region: CASSLEAYVGGQGKNTGELFF. For the CDR3, the DNA is TGTGCCAGCAGCTTAGAGGCATACGTCGGGGGACAGGGAAAGAACACCGGGGAGCTGTTTTTT.